The clone carrying this TCR beta chain was counted only a few times. No antigen is known for it. The CDR3 length is 15 residues. Germline V gives CDR1 LNHNV, CDR2 YYDKDF (reference sequence). The ends lost 0 bases at V and 10 bases at J; junction bases unmatched: 5. The sample belongs to a study of beta chain features in type 1 diabetes. Overall study context: Sorted cells, approximately 100,000,000 in number, were examined across all samples.

Every bit of the isolated RNA underwent reverse transcription, so sequencing read expressed TCRB transcripts. Sequenced by immunoSEQ multiplex PCR; TCRdb stores in-frame clones only, minus some. The sample records approximately 240,000 clones, about a sixth being singletons. General observations from the study: The study left unresolved whether HLA type influences TCRB rearrangement. Moderately but significantly shorter TCRB CDR3s were found in Type 1 diabetes patients in all four CD4+ subsets. In the patient group, naive, central memory and Treg TCRB repertoires seemed more alike than in the healthy donor group.

Sequenced sample: naive CD4+ T cells from blood. The source of this sequence is a man aged 30 to 45 with type 1 diabetes. The chain carries TRBV15 and TRBJ2-1; TRBD2 aligns across 11 bases. The CDR3 DNA is TGTGCCACCAGCAGAGATAGACTAGCGGGACGGGAGCAGTTCTTC. Protein: CATSRDRLAGREQFF.